This T cell receptor (beta chain) appears in the sequencing data of a study of T and B cells in COVID-19 patients. Study-wide context: Blood was sampled from COVID-19 patients who were either actively infected or recovered.

Blood genomic DNA input for TRB amplification was about 250-550 ng. Multiplex PCR with BIOMED2 TRB-A/B primer pools amplified TRB rearrangements. TCRdb analysed the multiplex PCR reads with MiXCR anew, one entry per CDR3 protein. The repertoire holds under 20,000 distinct CDR3 sequences, with under 35% as singletons. This CDR3 contains 14 residues. Germline loops: CDR1 LNHDA, CDR2 SQIVND (reference sequence). V was shortened by 7 bases and J by 8 bases, with 18 bases between the two germline ends. Many counts were recorded for this clonotype. The clonotype originates from a human donor who had recovered from COVID-19. Input material: blood. The rearrangement uses TRBV19 and TRBJ2-1; tentative D call: TRBD1 (6 bases). The CDR3 bases are TGTGCCAGTAATGGGGGCCGGAATTGGGATGAGCAGTTCTTC. This encodes CASNGGRNWDEQFF.